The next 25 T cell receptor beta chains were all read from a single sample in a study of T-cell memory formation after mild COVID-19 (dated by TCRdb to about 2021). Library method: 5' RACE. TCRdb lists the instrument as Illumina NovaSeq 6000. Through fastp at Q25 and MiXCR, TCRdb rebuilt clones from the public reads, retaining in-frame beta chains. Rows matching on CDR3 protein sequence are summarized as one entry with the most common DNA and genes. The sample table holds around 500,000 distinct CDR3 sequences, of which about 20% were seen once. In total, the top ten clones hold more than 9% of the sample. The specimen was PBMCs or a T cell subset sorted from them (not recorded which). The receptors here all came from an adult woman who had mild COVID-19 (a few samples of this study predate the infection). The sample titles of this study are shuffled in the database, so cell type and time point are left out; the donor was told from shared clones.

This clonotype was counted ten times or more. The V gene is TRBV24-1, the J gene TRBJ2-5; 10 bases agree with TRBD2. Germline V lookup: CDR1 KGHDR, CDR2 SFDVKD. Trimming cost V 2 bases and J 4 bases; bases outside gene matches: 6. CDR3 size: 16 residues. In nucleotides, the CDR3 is TGTGCCACCAGTGATTATCGAGCGGGAGGGCCAGAGACCCAGTACTTC. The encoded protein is CATSDYRAGGPETQYF.

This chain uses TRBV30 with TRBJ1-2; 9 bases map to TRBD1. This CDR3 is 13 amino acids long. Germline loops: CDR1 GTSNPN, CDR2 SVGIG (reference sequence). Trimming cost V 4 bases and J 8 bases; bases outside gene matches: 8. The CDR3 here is CAWMNRGRRGYTF. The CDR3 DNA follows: TGTGCCTGGATGAACAGGGGGCGACGGGGCTACACCTTC.

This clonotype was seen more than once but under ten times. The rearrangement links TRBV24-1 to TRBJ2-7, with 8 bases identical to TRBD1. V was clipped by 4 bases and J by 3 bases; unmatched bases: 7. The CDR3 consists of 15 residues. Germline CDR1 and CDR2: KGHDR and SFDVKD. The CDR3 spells CATSDPGQADYEQYF. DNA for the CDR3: TGTGCCACCAGTGACCCGGGACAGGCCGACTACGAGCAGTACTTC.

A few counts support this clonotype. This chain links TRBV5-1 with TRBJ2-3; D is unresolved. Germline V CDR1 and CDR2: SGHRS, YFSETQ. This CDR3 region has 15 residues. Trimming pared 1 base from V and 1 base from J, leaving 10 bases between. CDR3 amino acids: CASSLRQAGTDTQYF. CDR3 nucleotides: TGCGCCAGCAGCTTGAGGCAGGCTGGCACAGATACGCAGTATTTT.

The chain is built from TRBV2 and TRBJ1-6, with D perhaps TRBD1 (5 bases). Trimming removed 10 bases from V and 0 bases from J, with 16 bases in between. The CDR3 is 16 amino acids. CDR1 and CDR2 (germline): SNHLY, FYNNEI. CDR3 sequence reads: CATHYGGSSYNSPLHF. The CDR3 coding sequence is TGTGCCACCCACTATGGGGGAAGCTCCTATAATTCACCCCTCCACTTT.

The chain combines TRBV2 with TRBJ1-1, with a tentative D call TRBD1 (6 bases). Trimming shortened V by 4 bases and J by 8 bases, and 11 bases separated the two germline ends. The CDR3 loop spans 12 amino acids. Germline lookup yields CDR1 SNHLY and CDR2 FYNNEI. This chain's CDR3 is CASSATGREAFF. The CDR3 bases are TGTGCCAGCAGTGCTACAGGGAGGGAAGCTTTCTTT.

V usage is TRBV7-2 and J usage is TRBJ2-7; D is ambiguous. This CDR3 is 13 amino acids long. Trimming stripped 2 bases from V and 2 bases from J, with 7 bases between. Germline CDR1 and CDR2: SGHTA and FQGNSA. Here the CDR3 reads CASSLKSAYEQYF. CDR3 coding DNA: TGTGCCAGCAGCTTAAAGTCGGCCTACGAGCAGTACTTC.

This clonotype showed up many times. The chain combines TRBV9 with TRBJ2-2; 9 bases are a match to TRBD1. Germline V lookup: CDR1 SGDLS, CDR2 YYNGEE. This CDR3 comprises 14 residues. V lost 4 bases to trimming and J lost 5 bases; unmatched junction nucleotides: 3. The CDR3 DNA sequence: TGTGCCAGCAGCCTGGGGACAGGGACCGGGGAGCTGTTTTTT. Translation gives CASSLGTGTGELFF.

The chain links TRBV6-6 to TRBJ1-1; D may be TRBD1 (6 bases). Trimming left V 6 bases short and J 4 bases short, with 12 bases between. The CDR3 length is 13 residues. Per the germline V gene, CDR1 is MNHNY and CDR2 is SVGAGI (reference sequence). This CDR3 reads CASSISQGTEAFF. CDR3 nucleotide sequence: TGTGCCAGCAGCATCTCACAGGGCACTGAAGCTTTCTTT.

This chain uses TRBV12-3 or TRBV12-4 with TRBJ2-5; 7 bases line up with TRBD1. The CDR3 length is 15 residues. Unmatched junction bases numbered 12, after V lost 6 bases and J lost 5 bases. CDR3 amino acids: CASSLTTGAGETQYF. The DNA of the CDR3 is TGTGCCAGCAGCCTCACTACAGGGGCTGGGGAGACCCAGTACTTC.

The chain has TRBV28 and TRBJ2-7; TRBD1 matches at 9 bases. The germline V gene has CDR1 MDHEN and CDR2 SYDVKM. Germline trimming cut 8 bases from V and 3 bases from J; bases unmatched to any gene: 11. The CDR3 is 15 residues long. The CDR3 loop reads CASRSWTGVIYEQYF. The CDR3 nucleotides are TGTGCCAGCCGATCCTGGACAGGGGTGATCTACGAGCAGTACTTC.

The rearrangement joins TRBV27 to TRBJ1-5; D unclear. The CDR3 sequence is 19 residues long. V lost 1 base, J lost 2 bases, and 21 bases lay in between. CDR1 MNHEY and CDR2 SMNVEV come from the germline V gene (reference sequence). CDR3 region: CASSLFPYSAGEGNQPQHF. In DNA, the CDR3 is TGTGCCAGCAGTTTATTCCCTTACTCGGCCGGTGAGGGCAATCAGCCCCAGCATTTT.

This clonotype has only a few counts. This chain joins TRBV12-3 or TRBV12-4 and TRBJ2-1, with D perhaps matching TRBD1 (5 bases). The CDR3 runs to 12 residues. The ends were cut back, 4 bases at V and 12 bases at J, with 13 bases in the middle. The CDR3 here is CASSSIQGVQFF. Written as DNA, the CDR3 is TGTGCCAGCAGTTCCATCCAGGGTGTGCAGTTCTTC.

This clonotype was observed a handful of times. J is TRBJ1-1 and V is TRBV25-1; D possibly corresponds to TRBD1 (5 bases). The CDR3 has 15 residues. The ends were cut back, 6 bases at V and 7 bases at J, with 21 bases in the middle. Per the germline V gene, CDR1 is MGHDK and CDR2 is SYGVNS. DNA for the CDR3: TGTGCCAGCAGCCACCCCGGGCAGTCGGGGGGTGAAGCTTTCTTT. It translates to CASSHPGQSGGEAFF.

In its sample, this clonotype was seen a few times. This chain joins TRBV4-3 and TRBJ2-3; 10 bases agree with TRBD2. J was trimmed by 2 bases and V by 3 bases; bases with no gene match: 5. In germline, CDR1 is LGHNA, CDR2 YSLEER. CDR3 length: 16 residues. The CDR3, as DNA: TGCGCCAGCAGCCACAGCACTAGCGGGACCACAGATACGCAGTATTTT. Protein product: CASSHSTSGTTDTQYF.

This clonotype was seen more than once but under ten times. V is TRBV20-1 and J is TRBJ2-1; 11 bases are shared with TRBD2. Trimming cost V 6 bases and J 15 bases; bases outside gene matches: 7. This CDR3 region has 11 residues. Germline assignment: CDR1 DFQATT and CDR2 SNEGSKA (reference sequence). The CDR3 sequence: CSAPLAGGLFF. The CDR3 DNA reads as TGCAGTGCACCTCTAGCGGGAGGACTGTTCTTC.

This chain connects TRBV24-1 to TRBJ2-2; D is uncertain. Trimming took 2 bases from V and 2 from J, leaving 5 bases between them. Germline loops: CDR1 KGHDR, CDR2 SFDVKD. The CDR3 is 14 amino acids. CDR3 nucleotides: TGTGCCACCAGTGATTGGGCAAACACCGGGGAGCTGTTTTTT. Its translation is CATSDWANTGELFF.

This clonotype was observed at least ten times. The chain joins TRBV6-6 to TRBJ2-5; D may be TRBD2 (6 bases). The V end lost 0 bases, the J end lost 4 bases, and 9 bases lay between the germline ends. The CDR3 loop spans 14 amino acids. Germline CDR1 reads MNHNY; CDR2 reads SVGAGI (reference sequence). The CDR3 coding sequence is TGTGCCAGCAGTTACTCTGGGGGAGGAGAGACCCAGTACTTC. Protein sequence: CASSYSGGGETQYF.

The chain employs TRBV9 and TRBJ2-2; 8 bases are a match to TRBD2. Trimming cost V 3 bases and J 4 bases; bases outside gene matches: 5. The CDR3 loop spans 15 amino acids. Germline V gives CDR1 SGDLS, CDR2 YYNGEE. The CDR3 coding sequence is TGTGCCAGCAGCGGTAGCGGGGCGAGCACCGGGGAGCTGTTTTTT. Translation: CASSGSGASTGELFF.

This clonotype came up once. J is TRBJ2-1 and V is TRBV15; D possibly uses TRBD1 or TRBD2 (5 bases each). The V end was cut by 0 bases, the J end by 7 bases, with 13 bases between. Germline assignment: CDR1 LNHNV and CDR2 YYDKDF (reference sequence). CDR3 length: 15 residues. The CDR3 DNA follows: TGTGCCACCAGCAGAGAAGGGGACCCTTATAATGAGCAGTTCTTC. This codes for CATSREGDPYNEQFF.

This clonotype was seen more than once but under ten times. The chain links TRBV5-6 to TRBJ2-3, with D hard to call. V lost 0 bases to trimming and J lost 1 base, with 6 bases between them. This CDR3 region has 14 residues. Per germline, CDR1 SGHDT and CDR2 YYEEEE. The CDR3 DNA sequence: TGTGCCAGCAGCTTGGATCCTCGCACAGATACGCAGTATTTT. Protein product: CASSLDPRTDTQYF.

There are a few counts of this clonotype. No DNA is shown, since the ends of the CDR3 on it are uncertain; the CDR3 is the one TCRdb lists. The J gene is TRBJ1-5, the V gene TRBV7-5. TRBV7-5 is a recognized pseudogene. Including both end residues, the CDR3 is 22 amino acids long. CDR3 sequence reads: CISVSEDITPSGQRIFNQPQHF.

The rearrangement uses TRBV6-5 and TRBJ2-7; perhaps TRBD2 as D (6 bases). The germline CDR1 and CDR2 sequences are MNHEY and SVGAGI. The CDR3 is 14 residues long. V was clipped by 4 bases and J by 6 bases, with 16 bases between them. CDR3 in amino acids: CASSSATSWREQYF. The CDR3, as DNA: TGTGCCAGCAGTTCGGCGACTAGTTGGCGCGAGCAGTACTTC.

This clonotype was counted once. The CDR3 coding sequence is TGTGCCAGCAGTGAAAAAGGCCTAAATGAGCAGTTCTTC. Protein: CASSEKGLNEQFF. The chain joins TRBV25-1 to TRBJ2-1; D is uncertain. This CDR3 comprises 13 residues. V shed 2 bases and J shed 7 bases, with 9 bases lying between them. The germline V gene has CDR1 MGHDK and CDR2 SYGVNS. Based on the CDR3 plus reference TRBV25-1 and TRBJ2-1, the full variable domain is EADIYQTPRYLVIGTGKKITLECSQTMGHDKMYWYQQDPGMELHLIHYSYGVNSTEKGDLSSESTVSRIRTEHFPLTLESARPSHTSQYLCASSEKGLNEQFFGPGTRLTVL.

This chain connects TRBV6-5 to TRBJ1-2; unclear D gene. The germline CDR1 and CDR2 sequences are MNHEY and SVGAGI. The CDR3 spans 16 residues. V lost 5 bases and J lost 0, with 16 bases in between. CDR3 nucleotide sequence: TGTGCCAGCAGTGCCCGGCCAGCCTTAGCTAACTATGGCTACACCTTC. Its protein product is CASSARPALANYGYTF.